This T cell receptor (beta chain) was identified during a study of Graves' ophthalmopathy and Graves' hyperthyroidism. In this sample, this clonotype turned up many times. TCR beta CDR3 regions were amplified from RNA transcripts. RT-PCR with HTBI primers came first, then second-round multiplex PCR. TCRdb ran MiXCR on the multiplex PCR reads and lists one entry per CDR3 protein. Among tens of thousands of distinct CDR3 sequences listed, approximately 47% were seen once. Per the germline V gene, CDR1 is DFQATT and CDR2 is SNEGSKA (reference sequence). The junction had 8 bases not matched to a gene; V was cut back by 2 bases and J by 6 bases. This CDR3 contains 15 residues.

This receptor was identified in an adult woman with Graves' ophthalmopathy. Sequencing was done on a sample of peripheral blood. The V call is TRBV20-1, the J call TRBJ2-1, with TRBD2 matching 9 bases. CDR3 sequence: CSARIAGEQVNEQFF. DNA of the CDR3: TGCAGTGCTAGAATAGCGGGAGAGCAGGTCAATGAGCAGTTCTTC.